A single TCR beta chain is shown here with its context. The data are from a study of T cell changes during pregnancy in multiple sclerosis. Clones were read by immunoSEQ multiplex PCR, and TCRdb kept only the in-frame ones, dropping some. The sample gives about 40,000 clones, roughly nine tenths of which show up once; 0.51% is in the top ten. The TCR was taken from a female donor with multiple sclerosis, enrolled in a pregnancy study. The sequencing used CD4+ T cells from peripheral blood mononuclear cells, collected in the first trimester of pregnancy.

CDR3 coding DNA: TGTGCCAGCAGTACCCAGAGCCTACTAGCTGGCACAGATACGCAGTATTTT. Protein product: CASSTQSLLAGTDTQYF. This chain uses TRBV2 with TRBJ2-3; D might be TRBD2 (6 bases). V dropped 5 bases and J dropped 1 base, with 19 bases sitting between them. The CDR3 spans 17 residues. CDR1 is SNHLY and CDR2 is FYNNEI in the germline V gene. The whole variable domain, filled in from reference TRBV2 and TRBJ2-3, reads EPEVTQTPSHQVTQMGQEVILRCVPISNHLYFYWYRQILGQKVEFLVSFYNNEISEKSEIFDDQFSVERPDGSNFTLKIRSTKLEDSAMYFCASSTQSLLAGTDTQYFGPGTRLTVL.